A selection of T cell receptor beta chains follows, all from one sample in a study of blood T cells in healthy people across ages. TCRdb redid the calling of the 5' RACE reads with MiXCR, one entry per CDR3 protein. The profile shows some 780,000 distinct CDR3 sequences, 45% to 70% of them singletons. The sample taken for sequencing was blood. The receptors come from a man aged 35-49 years in good health. Each CDR3 is given with its conserved first and last residue. Fields, in order: J gene, V gene, D gene, clone size, CDR3 protein, CDR3 DNA. D genes are given only for firm matches. Only part of the rows carry a size: once, few, many, or a class if the clone is expanded.

>TRBJ2-2|TRBV12-3/TRBV12-4|NA|NA
CASSWQGNGELFF
TGTGCCAGCAGTTGGCAGGGGAACGGGGAGCTGTTTTTT
>TRBJ2-3|TRBV5-1|TRBD2|NA
CASSSDGTSRGTDTQYF
TGCGCCAGCAGCTCCGACGGGACTAGCCGTGGGACAGATACGCAGTATTTT
>TRBJ2-2|TRBV7-2|NA|NA
CASSRWTAAEGELFF
TGTGCCAGCAGCCGATGGACAGCAGCTGAGGGGGAGCTGTTTTTT
>TRBJ2-5|TRBV9|NA|few
CASSAEGAGQETQYF
TGTGCCAGCAGCGCCGAGGGGGCGGGGCAAGAGACCCAGTACTTC
>TRBJ2-7|TRBV2|TRBD1|NA
CASRGQGATYEQYF
TGTGCCAGCAGAGGACAGGGGGCAACCTACGAGCAGTACTTC
>TRBJ1-2|TRBV5-1|NA|NA
CASSFGDSGYTF
TGCGCCAGCAGCTTCGGGGATAGTGGCTACACCTTC
>TRBJ2-1|TRBV4-3|TRBD2|NA
CASSRARLALDNEQFF
TGCGCCAGCAGTCGCGCCCGACTAGCGCTAGACAATGAGCAGTTCTTC
>TRBJ2-7|TRBV28|TRBD2|many
CASSSLGWGDLTLSGRTDTDEQYF
TGTGCCAGCAGCTCACTCGGTTGGGGGGACTTGACCCTAAGCGGGAGGACAGATACAGACGAGCAGTACTTC
>TRBJ2-7|TRBV27|TRBD1|NA
CATAETGKTYEQYF
TGTGCCACCGCAGAGACAGGGAAGACCTACGAGCAGTACTTC
>TRBJ2-4|TRBV28|NA|NA
CASSSLDGAKNIQYF
TGTGCCAGCAGTTCGCTCGACGGAGCCAAAAACATTCAGTACTTC
>TRBJ2-3|TRBV12-3/TRBV12-4|NA|few
CASSSLDGRAGTDTQYF
TGTGCCAGCAGCTCCTTGGACGGACGAGCGGGCACAGATACGCAGTATTTT
>TRBJ2-5|TRBV20-1|NA|few
CSARALGPQETQYF
TGCAGTGCTAGAGCGTTGGGGCCCCAAGAGACCCAGTACTTC
>TRBJ2-2|TRBV5-6|NA|NA
CASSLGRSGELFF
TGTGCCAGCAGCCTAGGACGATCCGGGGAGCTGTTTTTT
>TRBJ1-2|TRBV9|NA|NA
CASSVDFSGMAGYTF
TGTGCCAGCAGCGTAGATTTTTCGGGGATGGCTGGCTACACCTTC
>TRBJ1-6|TRBV6-5|TRBD1|NA
CASSYEGQGARNSPLHF
TGTGCCAGCAGTTACGAAGGACAGGGGGCGAGGAATTCACCCCTCCACTTT
>TRBJ2-1|TRBV3-1|NA|NA
CASSQVLRLYNEQFF
TGTGCCAGCAGCCAAGTTCTCCGACTCTACAATGAGCAGTTCTTC
>TRBJ2-3|TRBV6-5|TRBD1|NA
CASSYAGQGTDTQYF
TGTGCCAGCAGTTACGCGGGACAGGGCACAGATACGCAGTATTTT
>TRBJ2-1|TRBV6-6|TRBD2|NA
CASSSGLGTSIHEQFF
TGTGCCAGCAGTTCCGGGCTCGGGACTAGTATCCATGAGCAGTTCTTC
>TRBJ2-5|TRBV3-1|TRBD2|NA
CASSRQAGDAETQYF
TGTGCCAGCAGCCGGCAAGCGGGGGATGCGGAGACCCAGTACTTC
>TRBJ2-3|TRBV10-3|NA|NA
CAIKVGSGTDTQYF
TGTGCCATCAAGGTCGGTAGCGGCACAGATACGCAGTATTTT
>TRBJ1-2|TRBV12-3/TRBV12-4|NA|NA
CASSSLMGLGRANYGYTF
TGTGCCAGCAGTTCGCTAATGGGACTGGGGCGAGCTAACTATGGCTACACCTTC
>TRBJ2-5|TRBV2|NA|NA
CASQEVRSQETQYF
TGTGCCAGCCAAGAAGTTAGGTCTCAAGAGACCCAGTACTTC
>TRBJ2-6|TRBV11-2|TRBD1|few
CASSLGTGSYSGANVLTF
TGTGCCAGCAGCTTAGGGACAGGGTCTTACTCTGGGGCCAACGTCCTGACTTTC
>TRBJ1-2|TRBV28|TRBD1|once
CASSQRGQDGYTF
TGTGCCAGCAGCCAGCGTGGACAGGATGGCTACACCTTC
>TRBJ2-7|TRBV5-5|NA|few
CASSLITSGPYEQYF
TGTGCCAGCAGCTTGATAACATCGGGGCCCTACGAGCAGTACTTC
>TRBJ2-6|TRBV5-1|TRBD1|NA
CASSPVQGGKSGANVLTF
TGCGCCAGCAGCCCCGTACAGGGGGGAAAATCTGGGGCCAACGTCCTGACTTTC
>TRBJ2-3|TRBV12-3/TRBV12-4|TRBD1|NA
CASSFTQGADTQYF
TGTGCCAGCAGTTTTACGCAGGGGGCAGATACGCAGTATTTT
>TRBJ1-2|TRBV9|TRBD1|NA
CASSVAGTGTYGYTF
TGTGCCAGCAGCGTAGCCGGGACAGGGACCTATGGCTACACCTTC
>TRBJ1-3|TRBV7-2|NA|NA
CASSPSSGRSGSGNTIYF
TGTGCCAGCAGCCCATCCTCCGGGAGATCGGGCTCTGGAAACACCATATATTTT
>TRBJ2-3|TRBV6-6|NA|NA
CASSGPEAGTDTQYF
TGTGCCAGCAGCGGGCCGGAGGCCGGCACAGATACGCAGTATTTT
>TRBJ2-5|TRBV29-1|TRBD1|NA
CSVAFGQGADEQYF
TGCAGCGTTGCCTTCGGACAGGGGGCCGATGAGCAGTACTTC
>TRBJ2-7|TRBV4-1|NA|few
CASSNLNSGVAYEQYF
TGCGCCAGCAGCAATCTAAATAGCGGAGTGGCCTACGAGCAGTACTTC
>TRBJ1-6|TRBV20-1|TRBD1|NA
CSALRTGATSSYNSPLHF
TGCAGTGCACTTAGGACAGGGGCGACTAGCTCCTATAATTCACCCCTCCACTTT
>TRBJ2-1|TRBV6-2/TRBV6-3|NA|NA
CASSDQDYNEQFF
TGTGCCAGCAGTGACCAGGATTACAATGAGCAGTTCTTC
>TRBJ2-7|TRBV7-2|NA|many
CASSVSSYEQYF
TGTGCCAGCAGCGTGAGCTCCTACGAGCAGTACTTC
>TRBJ2-1|TRBV4-2|TRBD2|NA
CASSQDVYSGSYNEQFF
TGTGCCAGCAGCCAAGATGTGTATAGCGGGAGTTACAATGAGCAGTTCTTC
>TRBJ1-2|TRBV28|NA|NA
CASSLLQGVSNGYTF
TGTGCCAGCAGTTTACTACAGGGAGTTAGCAATGGCTACACCTTC
>TRBJ2-3|TRBV7-9|NA|few
CASQSAITDTQYF
TGTGCCAGCCAATCTGCGATCACAGATACGCAGTATTTT
>TRBJ1-2|TRBV11-2|TRBD1|NA
CASSTNRGRNYGYTF
TGTGCCAGCAGCACGAACAGGGGGCGCAACTATGGCTACACCTTC
>TRBJ2-7|TRBV29-1|TRBD1|NA
CSVDSGVGTGRTYEQYF
TGCAGCGTTGATTCGGGGGTGGGGACAGGACGAACCTACGAGCAGTACTTC
>TRBJ2-3|TRBV12-3/TRBV12-4|TRBD1|NA
CASSFEQGGDTQYF
TGTGCCAGCAGTTTCGAACAGGGGGGAGATACGCAGTATTTT
>TRBJ2-5|TRBV7-6|TRBD1|many
CASSLVGQISGETQYF
TGTGCCAGCAGCTTAGTGGGACAGATATCTGGGGAGACCCAGTACTTC
>TRBJ2-6|TRBV4-1|TRBD1|many
CASSQELFRDRESGANVLTF
TGCGCCAGCAGCCAAGAACTTTTTAGGGACAGGGAATCTGGGGCCAACGTCCTGACTTTC
>TRBJ1-1|TRBV5-1|TRBD1|NA
CASSLLGTGQMNTEAFF
TGCGCCAGCAGCCTGCTAGGGACAGGACAAATGAACACTGAAGCTTTCTTT
>TRBJ2-7|TRBV6-6|NA|few
CASSYRGAGYEQYF
TGTGCCAGCAGTTACAGGGGGGCGGGCTACGAGCAGTACTTC
>TRBJ1-5|TRBV12-3/TRBV12-4|TRBD1|NA
CASSLSGTVNQPQHF
TGTGCCAGCAGCCTTTCCGGGACAGTTAATCAGCCCCAGCATTTT
>TRBJ2-6|TRBV29-1|NA|few
CSAVEGPRGANVLTF
TGCAGCGCCGTCGAGGGGCCAAGAGGGGCCAACGTCCTGACTTTC
>TRBJ2-5|TRBV6-2/TRBV6-3|NA|few
CASSRMLQGEETQYF
TGTGCCAGCAGTCGAATGTTACAGGGTGAGGAGACCCAGTACTTC
>TRBJ1-1|TRBV6-1|NA|NA
CASSESWEYEAFF
TGTGCCAGCAGTGAGAGCTGGGAGTATGAAGCTTTCTTT
>TRBJ2-7|TRBV29-1|NA|few
CSVIPTTAYEQYF
TGCAGCGTTATCCCTACCACGGCCTACGAGCAGTACTTC
>TRBJ2-7|TRBV6-1|NA|NA
CASSVTTSYEQYF
TGTGCCAGCAGTGTAACAACTTCTTACGAGCAGTACTTC